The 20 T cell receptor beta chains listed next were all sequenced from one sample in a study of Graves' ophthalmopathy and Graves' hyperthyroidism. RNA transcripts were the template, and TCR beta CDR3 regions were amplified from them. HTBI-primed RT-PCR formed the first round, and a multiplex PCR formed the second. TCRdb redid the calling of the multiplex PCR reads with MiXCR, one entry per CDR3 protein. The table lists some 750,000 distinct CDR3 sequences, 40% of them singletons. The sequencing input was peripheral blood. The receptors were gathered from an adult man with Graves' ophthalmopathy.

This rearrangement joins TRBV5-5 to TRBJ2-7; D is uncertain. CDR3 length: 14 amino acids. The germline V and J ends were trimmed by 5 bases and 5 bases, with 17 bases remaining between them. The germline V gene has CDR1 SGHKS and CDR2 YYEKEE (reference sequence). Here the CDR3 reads CASRRRYGSDEQYF. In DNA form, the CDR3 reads TGTGCCAGCAGGCGACGGTATGGGTCCGACGAGCAGTACTTC.

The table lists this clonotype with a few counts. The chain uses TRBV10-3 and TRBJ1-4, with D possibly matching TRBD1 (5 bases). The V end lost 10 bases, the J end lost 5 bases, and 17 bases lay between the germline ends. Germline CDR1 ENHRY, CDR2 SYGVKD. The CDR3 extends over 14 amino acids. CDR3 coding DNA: TGTGCCAGCAGCCCCATGGGGGTCAATGAAAAACTGTTTTTT. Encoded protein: CASSPMGVNEKLFF.

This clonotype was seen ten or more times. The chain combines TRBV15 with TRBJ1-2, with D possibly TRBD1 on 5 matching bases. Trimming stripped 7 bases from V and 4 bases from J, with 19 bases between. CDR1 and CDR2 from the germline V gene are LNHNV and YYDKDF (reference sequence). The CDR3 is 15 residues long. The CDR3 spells CATTPRGTGIYGYTF. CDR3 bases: TGTGCCACCACCCCCCGGGGGACGGGGATCTATGGCTACACCTTC.

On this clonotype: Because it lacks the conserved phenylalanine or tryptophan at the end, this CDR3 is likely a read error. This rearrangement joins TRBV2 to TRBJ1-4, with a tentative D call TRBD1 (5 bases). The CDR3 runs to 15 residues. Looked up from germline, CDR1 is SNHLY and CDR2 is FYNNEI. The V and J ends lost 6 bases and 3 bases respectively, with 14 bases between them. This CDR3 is CASRRVGAPNEKLFL. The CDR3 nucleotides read TGTGCCAGCAGGAGGGTCGGGGCTCCTAATGAAAAACTGTTTTTA.

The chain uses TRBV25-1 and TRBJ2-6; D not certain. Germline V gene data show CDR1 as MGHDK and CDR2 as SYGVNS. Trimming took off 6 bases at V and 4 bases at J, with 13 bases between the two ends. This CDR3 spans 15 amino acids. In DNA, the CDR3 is TGTGCCAGCAGGGGAAGGGATTGCGGGGCCAACGTCCTGACTTTC. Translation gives CASRGRDCGANVLTF.

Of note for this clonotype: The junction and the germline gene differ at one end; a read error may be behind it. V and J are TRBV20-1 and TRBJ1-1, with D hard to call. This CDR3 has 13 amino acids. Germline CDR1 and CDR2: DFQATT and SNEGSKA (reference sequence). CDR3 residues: CGARTRPGTEAFF. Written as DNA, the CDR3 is TGCGGTGCAAGAACCCGCCCGGGCACTGAAGCTTTCTTT.

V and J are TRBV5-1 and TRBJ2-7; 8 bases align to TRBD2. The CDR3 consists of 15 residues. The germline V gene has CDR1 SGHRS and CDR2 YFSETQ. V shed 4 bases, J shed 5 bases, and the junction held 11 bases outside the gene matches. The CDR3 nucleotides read TGCGCCAGCAGCCCGGATAAAGCGGGAGAGGACGAGCAGTACTTC. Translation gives CASSPDKAGEDEQYF.

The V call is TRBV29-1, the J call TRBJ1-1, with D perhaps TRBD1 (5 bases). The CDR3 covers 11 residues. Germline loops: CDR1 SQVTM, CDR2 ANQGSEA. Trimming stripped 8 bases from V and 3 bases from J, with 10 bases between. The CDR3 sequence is CSLTDYTEAFF. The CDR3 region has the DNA TGCAGCTTGACAGATTACACTGAAGCTTTCTTT.

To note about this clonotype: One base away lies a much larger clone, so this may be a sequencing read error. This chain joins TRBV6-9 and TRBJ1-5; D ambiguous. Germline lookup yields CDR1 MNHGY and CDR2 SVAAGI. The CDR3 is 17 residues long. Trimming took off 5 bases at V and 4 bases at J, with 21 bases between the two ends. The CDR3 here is CASSHCPAGTQNQPQHF. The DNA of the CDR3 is TGTGCCAGCAGTCACTGTCCGGCGGGCACACAGAATCAGCCCCAGCATTTT.

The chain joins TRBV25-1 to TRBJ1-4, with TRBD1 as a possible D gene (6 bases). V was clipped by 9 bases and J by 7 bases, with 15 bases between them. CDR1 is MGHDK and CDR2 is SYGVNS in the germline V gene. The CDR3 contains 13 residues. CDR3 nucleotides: TGTGCCAGAGGGGGGGGCGGCGGTGAAAAACTGTTTTTT. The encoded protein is CARGGGGGEKLFF.

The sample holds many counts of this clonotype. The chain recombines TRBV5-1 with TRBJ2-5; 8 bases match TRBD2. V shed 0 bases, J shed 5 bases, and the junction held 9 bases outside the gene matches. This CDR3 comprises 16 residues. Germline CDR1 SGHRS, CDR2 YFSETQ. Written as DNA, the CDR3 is TGCGCCAGCAGCTTGGGGACTAGCCCTGCACGGGAGACCCAGTACTTC. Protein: CASSLGTSPARETQYF.

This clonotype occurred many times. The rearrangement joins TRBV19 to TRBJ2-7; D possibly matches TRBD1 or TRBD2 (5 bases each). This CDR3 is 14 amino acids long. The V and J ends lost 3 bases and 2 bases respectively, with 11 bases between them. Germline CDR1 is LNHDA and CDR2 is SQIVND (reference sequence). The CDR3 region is CASSIRDGAYEQYF. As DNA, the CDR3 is TGTGCCAGTAGTATCCGGGACGGCGCCTACGAGCAGTACTTC.

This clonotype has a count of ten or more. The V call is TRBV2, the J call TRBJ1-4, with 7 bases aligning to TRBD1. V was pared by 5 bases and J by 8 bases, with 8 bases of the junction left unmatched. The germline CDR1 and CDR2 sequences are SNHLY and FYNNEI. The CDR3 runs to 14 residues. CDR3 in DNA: TGTGCCAGCAGTTTACAGGGGTACGAAGAAAAACTGTTTTTT. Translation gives CASSLQGYEEKLFF.

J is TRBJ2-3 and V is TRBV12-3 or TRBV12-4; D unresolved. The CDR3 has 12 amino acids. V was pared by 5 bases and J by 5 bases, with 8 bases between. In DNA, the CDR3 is TGTGCCAGCAGTGAATCCTTAGATACGCAGTATTTT. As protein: CASSESLDTQYF.

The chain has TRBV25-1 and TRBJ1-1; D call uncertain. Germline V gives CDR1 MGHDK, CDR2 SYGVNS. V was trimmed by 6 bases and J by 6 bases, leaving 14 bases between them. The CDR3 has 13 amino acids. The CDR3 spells CASSLGSRPEAFF. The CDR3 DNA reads TGTGCCAGCAGCCTTGGGAGCCGCCCTGAAGCTTTCTTT.

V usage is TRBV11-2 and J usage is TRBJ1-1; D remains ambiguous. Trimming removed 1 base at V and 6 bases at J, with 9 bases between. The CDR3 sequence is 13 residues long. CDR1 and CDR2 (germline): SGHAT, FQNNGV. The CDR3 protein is CASSLAPVAEAFF. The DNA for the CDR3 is TGTGCCAGCAGCTTAGCTCCTGTCGCTGAAGCTTTCTTT.

CDR3 residues: CASSLARLADSYNEQFF. CDR3 sequence (DNA): TGTGCCAGCAGCTTAGCGAGACTAGCCGACTCCTACAATGAGCAGTTCTTC. The V gene is TRBV11-2, the J gene TRBJ2-1, with TRBD2 matching over 7 bases. Germline values: CDR1 SGHAT, CDR2 FQNNGV. CDR3 length: 17 residues. The trim removed 1 base at V and 0 bases at J, leaving 6 bases unmatched.

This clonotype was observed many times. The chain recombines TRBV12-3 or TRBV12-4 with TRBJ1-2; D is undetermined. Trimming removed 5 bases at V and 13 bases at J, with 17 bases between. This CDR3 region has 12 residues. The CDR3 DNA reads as TGTGCCAGCAGTGCGGGGTCCGACTCCTCCACCTTC. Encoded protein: CASSAGSDSSTF.

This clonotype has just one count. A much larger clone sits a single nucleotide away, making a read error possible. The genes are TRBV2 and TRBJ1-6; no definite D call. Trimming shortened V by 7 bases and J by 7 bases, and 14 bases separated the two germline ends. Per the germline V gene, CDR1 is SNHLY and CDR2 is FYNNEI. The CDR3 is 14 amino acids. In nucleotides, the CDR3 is TGTGCCAGCACCACCCAAACAAGAAATTCACCCCTCCACTTT. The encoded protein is CASTTQTRNSPLHF. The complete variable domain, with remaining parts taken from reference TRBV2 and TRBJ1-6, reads EPEVTQTPSHQVTQMGQEVILRCVPISNHLYFYWYRQILGQKVEFLVSFYNNEISEKSEIFDDQFSVERPDGSNFTLKIRSTKLEDSAMYFCASTTQTRNSPLHFGNGTRLTVT.

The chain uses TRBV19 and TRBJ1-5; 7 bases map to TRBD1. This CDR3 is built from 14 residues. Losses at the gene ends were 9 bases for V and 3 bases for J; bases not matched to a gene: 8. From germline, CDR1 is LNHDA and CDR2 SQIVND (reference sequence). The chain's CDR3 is CASRLGTDNQPQHF. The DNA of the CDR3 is TGTGCCAGCAGGCTTGGGACAGACAATCAGCCCCAGCATTTT.